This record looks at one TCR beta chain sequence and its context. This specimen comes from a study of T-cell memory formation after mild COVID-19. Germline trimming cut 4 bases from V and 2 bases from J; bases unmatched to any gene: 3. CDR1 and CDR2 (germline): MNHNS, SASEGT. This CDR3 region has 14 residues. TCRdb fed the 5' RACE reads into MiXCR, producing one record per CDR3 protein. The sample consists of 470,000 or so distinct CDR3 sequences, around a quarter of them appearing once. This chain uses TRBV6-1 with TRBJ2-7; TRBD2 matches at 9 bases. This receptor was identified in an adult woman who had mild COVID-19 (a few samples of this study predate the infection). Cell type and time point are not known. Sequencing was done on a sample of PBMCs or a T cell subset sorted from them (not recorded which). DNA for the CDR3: TGTGCCAGCAGTGTCCTAGCGGGAACCTACGAGCAGTACTTC. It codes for CASSVLAGTYEQYF.